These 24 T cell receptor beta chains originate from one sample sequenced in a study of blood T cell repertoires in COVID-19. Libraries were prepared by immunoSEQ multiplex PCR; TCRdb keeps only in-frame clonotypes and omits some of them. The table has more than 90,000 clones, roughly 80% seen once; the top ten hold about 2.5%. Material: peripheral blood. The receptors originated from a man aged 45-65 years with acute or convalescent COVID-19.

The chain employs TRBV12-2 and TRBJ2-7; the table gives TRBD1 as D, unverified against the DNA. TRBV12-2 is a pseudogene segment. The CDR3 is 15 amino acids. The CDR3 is CASRLGTGAGIEQYF. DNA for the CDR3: TGTGCAAGTCGCTTGGGGACAGGGGCGGGCATCGAGCAGTACTTC.

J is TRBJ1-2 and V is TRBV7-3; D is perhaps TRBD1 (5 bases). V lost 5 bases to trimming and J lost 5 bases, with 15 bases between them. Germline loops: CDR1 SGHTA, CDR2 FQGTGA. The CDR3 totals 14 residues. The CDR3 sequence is CASSGRRRGYGYTF. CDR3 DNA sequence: TGTGCCAGCAGCGGCCGGAGGCGGGGGTATGGCTACACCTTC.

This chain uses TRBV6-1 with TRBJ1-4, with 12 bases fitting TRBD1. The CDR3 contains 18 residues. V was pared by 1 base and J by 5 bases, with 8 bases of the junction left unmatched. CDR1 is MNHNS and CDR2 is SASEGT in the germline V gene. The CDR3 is CASSEVLGQGAVNEKLFF. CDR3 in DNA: TGTGCCAGCAGTGAAGTATTGGGACAGGGGGCGGTAAATGAAAAACTGTTTTTT.

In DNA, the CDR3 is TGTGCCAGCAGCTTAGCTTGGGGGGACGGGGAGACCCAGTACTTC. It specifies CASSLAWGDGETQYF. This chain joins TRBV7-8 and TRBJ2-5; D is possibly TRBD2 (6 bases). V was trimmed by 0 bases and J by 5 bases, leaving 13 bases between them. The germline gives CDR1 SGHVS, CDR2 FQNEAQ. There are 15 residues in the CDR3.

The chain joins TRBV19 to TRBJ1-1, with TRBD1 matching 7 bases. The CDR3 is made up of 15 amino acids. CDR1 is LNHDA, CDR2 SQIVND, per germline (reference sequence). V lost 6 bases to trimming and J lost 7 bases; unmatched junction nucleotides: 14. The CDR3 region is CASRKQGRTDGEAFF. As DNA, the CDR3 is TGTGCCAGTAGAAAACAGGGGCGAACGGACGGTGAAGCTTTCTTT.

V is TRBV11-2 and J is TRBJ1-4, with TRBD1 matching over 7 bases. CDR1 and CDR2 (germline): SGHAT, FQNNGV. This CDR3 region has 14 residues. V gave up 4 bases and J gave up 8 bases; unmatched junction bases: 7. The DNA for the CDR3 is TGTGCCAGCAGCTCCCAGGGGGATGGGGAAAAACTGTTTTTT. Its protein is CASSSQGDGEKLFF. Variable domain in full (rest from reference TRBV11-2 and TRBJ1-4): EAGVAQSPRYKIIEKRQSVAFWCNPISGHATLYWYQQILGQGPKLLIQFQNNGVVDDSQLPKDRFSAERLKGVDSTLKIQPAKLEDSAVYLCASSSQGDGEKLFFGSGTQLSVL.

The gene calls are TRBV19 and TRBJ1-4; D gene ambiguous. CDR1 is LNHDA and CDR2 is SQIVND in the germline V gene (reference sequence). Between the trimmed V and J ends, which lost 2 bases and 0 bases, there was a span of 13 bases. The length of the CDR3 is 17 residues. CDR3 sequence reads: CASSIWADIATNEKLFF. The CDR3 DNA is TGTGCCAGTAGTATATGGGCAGACATCGCAACTAATGAAAAACTGTTTTTT.

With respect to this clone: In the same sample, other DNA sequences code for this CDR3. CDR3 sequence (DNA): TGTGCCAGCAGCTTGGGCAGAAGCACAGATACGCAGTATTTT. Protein: CASSLGRSTDTQYF. This chain links TRBV11-3 with TRBJ2-3; no reliable D call. With 3 bases removed from V and 0 bases from J, the gap between germline ends came to 7 bases. Germline V gene sequence: CDR1 SGHNT, CDR2 YENEEA. This CDR3 comprises 14 residues.

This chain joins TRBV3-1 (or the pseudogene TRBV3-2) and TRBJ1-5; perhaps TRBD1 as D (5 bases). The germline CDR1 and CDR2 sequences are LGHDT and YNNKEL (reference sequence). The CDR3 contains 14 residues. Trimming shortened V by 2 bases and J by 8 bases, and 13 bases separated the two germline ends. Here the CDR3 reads CASSQRMGGEPQHF. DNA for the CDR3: TGTGCCAGCAGCCAAAGGATGGGAGGGGAGCCCCAGCATTTT.

CDR3 nucleotide sequence: TGCGCCAGCAGCGGGGGACAGGGCTTACATGAGCAGTTCTTC. This sequence encodes CASSGGQGLHEQFF. The V call is TRBV5-1, the J call TRBJ2-1; TRBD1 aligns across 9 bases. CDR3 length: 14 residues. The germline V gene has CDR1 SGHRS and CDR2 YFSETQ. V shed 4 bases, J shed 8 bases, and the junction held 7 bases outside the gene matches.

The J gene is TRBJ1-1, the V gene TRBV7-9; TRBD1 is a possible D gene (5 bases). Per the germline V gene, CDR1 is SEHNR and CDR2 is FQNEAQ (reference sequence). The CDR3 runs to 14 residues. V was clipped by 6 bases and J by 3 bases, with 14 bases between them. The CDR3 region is CASSLRDSYTEAFF. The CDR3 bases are TGTGCCAGCAGTTTACGAGACAGTTACACTGAAGCTTTCTTT.

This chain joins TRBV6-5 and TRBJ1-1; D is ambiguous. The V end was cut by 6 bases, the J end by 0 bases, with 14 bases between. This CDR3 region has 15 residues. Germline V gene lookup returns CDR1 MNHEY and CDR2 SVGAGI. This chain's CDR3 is CASRDGGRMNTEAFF. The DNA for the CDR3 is TGTGCCAGCAGGGACGGAGGCCGTATGAACACTGAAGCTTTCTTT.

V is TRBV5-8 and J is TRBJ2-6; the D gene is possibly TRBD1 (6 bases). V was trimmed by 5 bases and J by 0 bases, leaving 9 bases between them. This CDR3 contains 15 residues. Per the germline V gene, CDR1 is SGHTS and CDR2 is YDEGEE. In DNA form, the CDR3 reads TGTGCCAGCAGACACAGGGTCTCTGGGGCCAACGTCCTGACTTTC. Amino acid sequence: CASRHRVSGANVLTF.

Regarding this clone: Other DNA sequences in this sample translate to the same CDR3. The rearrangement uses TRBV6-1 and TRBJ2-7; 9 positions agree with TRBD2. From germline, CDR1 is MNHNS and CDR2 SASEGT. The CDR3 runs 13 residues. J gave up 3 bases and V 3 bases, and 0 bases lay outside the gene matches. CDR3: CASSDSGGYEQYF. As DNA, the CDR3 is TGTGCCAGCAGTGATAGCGGGGGCTACGAGCAGTACTTC.

This CDR3 is CASRPGQDLYEQYF. CDR3 nucleotides: TGTGCCAGCAGACCCGGACAGGACCTTTACGAGCAGTACTTC. V usage is TRBV28 and J usage is TRBJ2-7; 7 nucleotides match TRBD1. This CDR3 is 14 amino acids long. Trimming cost V 6 bases and J 4 bases; bases outside gene matches: 9. From germline, CDR1 is MDHEN and CDR2 SYDVKM.

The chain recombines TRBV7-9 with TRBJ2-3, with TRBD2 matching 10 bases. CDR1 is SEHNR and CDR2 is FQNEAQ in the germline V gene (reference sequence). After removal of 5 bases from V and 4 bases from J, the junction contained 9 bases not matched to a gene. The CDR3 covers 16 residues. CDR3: CASSGQAGGPPDTQYF. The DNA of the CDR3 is TGTGCCAGCAGCGGACAAGCGGGGGGGCCCCCAGATACGCAGTATTTT. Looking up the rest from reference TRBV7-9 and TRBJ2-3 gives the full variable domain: DTGVSQNPRHKITKRGQNVTFRCDPISEHNRLYWYRQTLGQGPEFLTYFQNEAQLEKSRLLSDRFSAERPKGSFSTLEIQRTEQGDSAMYLCASSGQAGGPPDTQYFGPGTRLTVL.

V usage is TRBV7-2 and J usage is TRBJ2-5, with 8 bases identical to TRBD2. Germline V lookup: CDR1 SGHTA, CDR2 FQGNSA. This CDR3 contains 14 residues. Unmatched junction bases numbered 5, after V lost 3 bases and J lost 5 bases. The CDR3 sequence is CASSLPGGPETQYF. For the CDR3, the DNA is TGTGCCAGCAGCTTGCCGGGGGGGCCGGAGACCCAGTACTTC.

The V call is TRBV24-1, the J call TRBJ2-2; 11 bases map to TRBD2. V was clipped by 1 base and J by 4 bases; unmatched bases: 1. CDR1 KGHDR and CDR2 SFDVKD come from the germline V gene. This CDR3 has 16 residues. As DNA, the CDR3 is TGTGCCACCAGTGATTTTGGACTAGCGGGCACCGGGGAGCTGTTTTTT. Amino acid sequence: CATSDFGLAGTGELFF.

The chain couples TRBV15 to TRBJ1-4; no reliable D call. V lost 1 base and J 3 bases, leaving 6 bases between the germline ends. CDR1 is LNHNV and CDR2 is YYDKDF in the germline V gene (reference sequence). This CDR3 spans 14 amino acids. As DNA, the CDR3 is TGTGCCACCAGCAGAGGGGAGGCTAATGAAAAACTGTTTTTT. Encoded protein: CATSRGEANEKLFF.

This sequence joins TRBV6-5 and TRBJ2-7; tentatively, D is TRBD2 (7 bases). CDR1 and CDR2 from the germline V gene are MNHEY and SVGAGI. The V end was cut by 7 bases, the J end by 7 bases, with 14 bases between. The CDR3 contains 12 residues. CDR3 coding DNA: TGTGCCAGCAAAGAGGGGGGGAGGGAGCAGTACTTC. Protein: CASKEGGREQYF.

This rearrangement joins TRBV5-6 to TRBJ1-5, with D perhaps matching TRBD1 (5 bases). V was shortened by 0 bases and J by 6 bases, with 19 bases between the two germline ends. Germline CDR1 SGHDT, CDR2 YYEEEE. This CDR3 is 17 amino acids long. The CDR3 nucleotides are TGTGCCAGCAGCTTGGTCATGGAGGGGTCGGTGTGTCAGCCCCAGCATTTT. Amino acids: CASSLVMEGSVCQPQHF.

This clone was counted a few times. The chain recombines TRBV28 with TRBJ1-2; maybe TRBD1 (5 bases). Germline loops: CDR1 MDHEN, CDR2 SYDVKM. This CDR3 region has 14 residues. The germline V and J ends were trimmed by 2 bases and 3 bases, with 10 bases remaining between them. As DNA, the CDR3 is TGTGCCAGCAGTTTAACGCAGGGTCACTATGGCTACACCTTC. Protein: CASSLTQGHYGYTF.

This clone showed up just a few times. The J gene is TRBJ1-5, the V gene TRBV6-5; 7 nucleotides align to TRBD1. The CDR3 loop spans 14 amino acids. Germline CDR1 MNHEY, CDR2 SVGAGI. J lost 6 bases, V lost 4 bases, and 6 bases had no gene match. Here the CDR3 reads CASSSNRGSQPQHF. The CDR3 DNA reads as TGTGCCAGCAGTTCGAACAGGGGATCTCAGCCCCAGCATTTT.

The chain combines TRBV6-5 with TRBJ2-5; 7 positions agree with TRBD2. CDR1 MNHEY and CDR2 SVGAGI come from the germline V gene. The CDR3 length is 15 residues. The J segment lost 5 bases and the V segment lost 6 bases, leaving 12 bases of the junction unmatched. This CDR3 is CASSSLAGGGETQYF. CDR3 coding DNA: TGTGCCAGCAGCTCCCTAGCTGGGGGGGGTGAGACCCAGTACTTC.